This T cell receptor (beta chain) was profiled in a study of T cells in localized non-small cell lung cancer. Sequencing used immunoSEQ multiplex PCR; TCRdb keeps in-frame clones, though not all of them. The sample shows roughly 39,000 clones, approximately 86% of them seen only once. Regarding the study as a whole: Higher blood T cell density went with longer overall survival. Among the tissues sampled, uninvolved adjacent lung had the highest T cell clonality, above tumor. Since sequencing was restricted to only one region of the tumor, intratumor heterogeneity remains a possibility. Adjacent lung exhibited a median of about 50 among the 100 most abundant tumor clones.

Trimming stripped 2 bases from V and 2 bases from J, with 12 bases between. Germline CDR1 and CDR2: LNHDA and SQIVND (reference sequence). The CDR3 covers 15 residues. This clone has a single count. Its antigen is unknown. Specimen: peripheral blood, collected before any cancer treatment. This chain connects TRBV19 to TRBJ1-2, with a weak D call TRBD1 (5 bases). This receptor was obtained from a man aged 18 to 50 with stage I lung adenocarcinoma. The CDR3 is CASSIIQGRNYGYTF. CDR3 in DNA: TGTGCCAGTAGTATAATCCAGGGAAGGAACTATGGCTACACCTTC.